The next 12 T cell receptor beta chains were all read from a single sample in a study of T cell responses to AZD1222 COVID-19 vaccine. TCRdb's copy holds only in-frame clones and misses some; the assay was immunoSEQ multiplex PCR. Of some 170,000 clones listed, more than 80% are singletons. The source material was peripheral blood, sampled 28 days after the second dose of the MenACWY control vaccine. All receptors derive from an adult who received the MenACWY meningococcal vaccine as a control.

This clone was recorded once. The chain is built from TRBV5-5 and TRBJ2-7; perhaps D is TRBD1 or TRBD2 (5 bases each). CDR1 is SGHKS, CDR2 YYEKEE, per germline (reference sequence). V gave up 4 bases and J gave up 3 bases, with 11 bases separating them. This CDR3 is 13 amino acids long. The CDR3 DNA reads as TGTGCCAGCAGCCGGGGCAGAATCTACGAGCAGTACTTC. Translation gives CASSRGRIYEQYF. The variable domain in full, with the rest retrieved from reference TRBV5-5 and TRBJ2-7, is DAGVTQSPTHLIKTRGQQVTLRCSPISGHKSVSWYQQVLGQGPQFIFQYYEKEERGRGNFPDRFSARQFPNYSSELNVNALLLGDSALYLCASSRGRIYEQYFGPGTRLTVT.

There are a few counts of this clone. CDR3 in DNA: TGTGCCAGCAGCTCCCTGGGGGAGTCCCATAATTCACCCCTCCACTTT. It specifies CASSSLGESHNSPLHF. V is TRBV27 and J is TRBJ1-6, with D maybe TRBD1 (5 bases). The V end was cut by 6 bases, the J end by 5 bases, with 17 bases between. CDR3 length: 16 amino acids. Per germline, CDR1 MNHEY and CDR2 SMNVEV (reference sequence).

The chain links TRBV12-3 or TRBV12-4 to TRBJ2-2; D unresolved. The V end lost 5 bases, the J end lost 5 bases, and 9 bases lay between the germline ends. This CDR3 is built from 13 residues. In DNA, the CDR3 is TGTGCCAGCAGTCTGACACTGACCGGGGAGCTGTTTTTT. Residues: CASSLTLTGELFF.

The CDR3: CASSFGGVWNSPLHF. The DNA for the CDR3 is TGTGCCAGCAGCTTCGGGGGCGTATGGAATTCACCCCTCCACTTT. V usage is TRBV7-9 and J usage is TRBJ1-6; D possibly corresponds to TRBD1 (6 bases). The CDR3 is made up of 15 amino acids. Germline V CDR1 and CDR2: SEHNR, FQNEAQ (reference sequence). V was clipped by 3 bases and J by 7 bases, with 13 bases between them. Complete variable domain (other parts from reference TRBV7-9 and TRBJ1-6): DTGVSQNPRHKITKRGQNVTFRCDPISEHNRLYWYRQTLGQGPEFLTYFQNEAQLEKSRLLSDRFSAERPKGSFSTLEIQRTEQGDSAMYLCASSFGGVWNSPLHFGNGTRLTVT.

The chain couples TRBV18 to TRBJ1-1, with D possibly TRBD1 on 5 matching bases. The CDR3 has 17 residues. Trimming shortened V by 7 bases and J by 5 bases, and 26 bases separated the two germline ends. Germline V gene data show CDR1 as KGHSH and CDR2 as LQKENI. CDR3 DNA sequence: TGTGCCAGCTGCCCGAGAGCGGGGCCGGGGGGTAAGACTGAAGCTTTCTTT. It encodes CASCPRAGPGGKTEAFF.

J is TRBJ1-2 and V is TRBV7-9; 8 bases are a match to TRBD1. The CDR3 spans 14 residues. Losses at the gene ends were 4 bases for V and 8 bases for J; bases not matched to a gene: 9. Germline V lookup: CDR1 SEHNR, CDR2 FQNEAQ (reference sequence). The CDR3 is CASSSGGVWSGYTF. The DNA for the CDR3 is TGTGCCAGCAGCTCAGGGGGCGTTTGGTCGGGCTACACCTTC.

The rearrangement uses TRBV7-3 and TRBJ2-5; 9 nucleotides match TRBD1. Trimming took 2 bases from V and 5 from J; bases not matched to a gene: 3. From germline, CDR1 is SGHTA and CDR2 FQGTGA. The CDR3 is made up of 14 amino acids. Here the CDR3 reads CASSLSGTGETQYF. The CDR3 DNA is TGTGCCAGCAGCTTATCTGGGACAGGGGAGACCCAGTACTTC.

The rearrangement uses TRBV27 and TRBJ1-4; possible D gene TRBD1, 5 bases. The CDR3 sequence is 16 residues long. Germline CDR1 reads MNHEY; CDR2 reads SMNVEV (reference sequence). Trimming took 2 bases from V and 6 from J, leaving 16 bases between them. In DNA, the CDR3 is TGTGCCAGCAGTTTAGTTGGGGGTAACGGCGATGAAAAACTGTTTTTT. This gives the protein CASSLVGGNGDEKLFF.

Only one count was recorded for this clone. The chain uses TRBV18 and TRBJ2-7; D is perhaps TRBD2 (6 bases). In germline, CDR1 is KGHSH, CDR2 LQKENI. Between the trimmed V and J ends, which lost 4 bases and 5 bases, there was a span of 21 bases. The CDR3 is 16 residues long. CDR3 bases: TGTGCCAGCTCACGAGGTCCGAGGCGGGGCGTCGACGAGCAGTACTTC. Translating it yields CASSRGPRRGVDEQYF.

The chain recombines TRBV5-1 with TRBJ1-1; D uncertain. CDR3 length equals 14 residues. The V gene lost 4 bases and the J gene lost 2 bases, with 12 bases spanning the gap. Germline loops: CDR1 SGHRS, CDR2 YFSETQ. CDR3 sequence: CASSAAPANTEAFF. The CDR3 DNA follows: TGCGCCAGCAGCGCGGCCCCGGCCAACACTGAAGCTTTCTTT.

The chain has TRBV5-1 and TRBJ2-5, with D perhaps matching TRBD1 (6 bases). Germline V gene lookup returns CDR1 SGHRS and CDR2 YFSETQ. The CDR3 length is 14 residues. The V end lost 3 bases, the J end lost 4 bases, and 13 bases lay between the germline ends. The CDR3 loop is CASSSRDTPETQYF. CDR3 bases: TGCGCCAGCAGCTCCCGGGACACGCCAGAGACCCAGTACTTC.

The genes are TRBV9 and TRBJ2-1; 8 bases align to TRBD2. There are 17 residues in the CDR3. V trimming: 0 bases; J trimming: 7 bases; junction bases outside the gene matches: 12. Germline V CDR1 and CDR2: SGDLS, YYNGEE. CDR3: CASSVAPSGSGSNEQFF. The CDR3, as DNA: TGTGCCAGCAGCGTAGCCCCAAGCGGGAGTGGGAGTAATGAGCAGTTCTTC.